The 11 T cell receptor beta chains in this list originate from one sample, sequenced in a study of blood T cell repertoires in COVID-19. The assay was immunoSEQ multiplex PCR, and TCRdb's table has in-frame clones only and misses some. The table shows about 210,000 clones, with less than 90% occurring only once. The material sequenced was peripheral blood. The receptors were sampled from a man in his forties or fifties with acute or convalescent COVID-19.

The chain has TRBV3-1 (or the pseudogene TRBV3-2) and TRBJ1-5, with 10 nucleotides matching TRBD1. CDR1 LGHDT and CDR2 YNNKEL come from the germline V gene (reference sequence). CDR3 length: 15 residues. V lost 3 bases and J lost 5; bases outside the gene matches: 4. CDR3 sequence (DNA): TGTGCCAGCAGCCAGAACGGACAGGGGGATCAGCCCCAGCATTTT. Translation gives CASSQNGQGDQPQHF.

This sequence joins TRBV19 and TRBJ1-3, with 8 positions matching TRBD1. Germline V lookup: CDR1 LNHDA, CDR2 SQIVND (reference sequence). The CDR3 loop spans 14 amino acids. Germline trimming cut 6 bases from V and 1 base from J; bases unmatched to any gene: 2. The CDR3 nucleotides are TGTGCCAGTAGCCGGACAGGGTCTGGAAACACCATATATTTT. Translating gives CASSRTGSGNTIYF.

The chain employs TRBV6-5 and TRBJ1-2; 9 nucleotides align to TRBD1. Germline V gene sequence: CDR1 MNHEY, CDR2 SVGAGI. This CDR3 region has 14 residues. V dropped 4 bases and J dropped 8; count of bases not matched to a gene: 8. The CDR3 sequence: CASSSRGTGKGYTF. DNA of the CDR3: TGTGCCAGCAGTTCCCGAGGGACAGGGAAAGGCTACACCTTC.

The rearrangement links TRBV7-6 to TRBJ2-7, with D maybe TRBD2 (6 bases). The CDR3 sequence is 16 residues long. Looked up from germline, CDR1 is SGHVS and CDR2 is FNYEAQ. V was cut by 1 base and J by 1 base, with 14 bases left in between. Here the CDR3 DNA reads TGTGCCAGCAGCTTAGGGGCGCGGGACCTATCCTACGAGCAGTACTTC. This translates into CASSLGARDLSYEQYF.

V gene TRBV5-8 combines with J gene TRBJ2-5; tentatively, D is TRBD1 (6 bases). CDR3 length: 14 residues. Germline CDR1 is SGHTS and CDR2 is YDEGEE. V lost 3 bases to trimming and J lost 1 base, with 10 bases between them. CDR3 in DNA: TGTGCCAGCAGCTATGGACAGAGCCAAGAGACCCAGTACTTC. This translates into CASSYGQSQETQYF.

This clone came up a few times. Here the CDR3 reads CASSGQAGMNTEAFF. The CDR3 nucleotides are TGTGCCAGCAGCGGTCAGGCGGGCATGAACACTGAAGCTTTCTTT. The V and J genes are TRBV11-2 and TRBJ1-1; D not resolved. The CDR3 covers 15 residues. Trimming removed 5 bases from V and 0 bases from J, with 13 bases in between. CDR1 and CDR2 (germline): SGHAT, FQNNGV.

The chain couples TRBV6-7 to TRBJ2-1; TRBD2 might be the D (5 bases). TRBV6-7 is filed as an ORF, its function uncertain. This CDR3 is 15 amino acids long. Trimming took off 0 bases at V and 0 bases at J, with 6 bases between the two ends. CDR3 residues: CASSYSRDSYNEQFF. DNA of the CDR3: TGTGCCAGCAGTTACTCCCGGGACTCCTACAATGAGCAGTTCTTC.

CDR3 residues: CASSLGGLSTDTQYF. As DNA, the CDR3 is TGTGCCAGCAGCTTGGGGGGACTTAGCACAGATACGCAGTATTTT. This sequence joins TRBV5-4 and TRBJ2-3; D perhaps matches TRBD2 (6 bases). CDR1 and CDR2 from the germline V gene are SGHNT and YYREEE (reference sequence). Trimming cost V 0 bases and J 0 bases, with 8 bases left between them. The CDR3 runs 15 residues.

V gene TRBV28 combines with J gene TRBJ1-5; D ambiguous. The CDR3 length is 15 residues. Deletions cut 5 bases from V and 1 base from J, with 12 bases between. Germline V CDR1 and CDR2: MDHEN, SYDVKM. The CDR3, as DNA: TGTGCCAGCAGTCCCCCCAGTTGGAGCAATCAGCCCCAGCATTTT. This codes for CASSPPSWSNQPQHF. The variable domain in full, with the rest retrieved from reference TRBV28 and TRBJ1-5, is DVKVTQSSRYLVKRTGEKVFLECVQDMDHENMFWYRQDPGLGLRLIYFSYDVKMKEKGDIPEGYSVSREKKERFSLILESASTNQTSMYLCASSPPSWSNQPQHFGDGTRLSIL.

V and J are TRBV4-3 and TRBJ2-1; 8 bases line up with TRBD1. The V segment lost 4 bases and the J segment 1 base; nucleotides outside the gene matches: 3. The CDR3 is 15 amino acids. CDR1 is LGHNA and CDR2 is YSLEER in the germline V gene. The CDR3 is CASSLRQGSYNEQFF. In nucleotides, the CDR3 is TGCGCCAGCAGCCTCAGACAGGGGTCCTACAATGAGCAGTTCTTC.

The V and J genes are TRBV12-3 or TRBV12-4 and TRBJ1-3; D is perhaps TRBD1 (6 bases). Trimming left V 7 bases short and J 4 bases short, with 11 bases between. This CDR3 contains 13 residues. The chain's CDR3 is CASTTTGGNTIYF. The CDR3 DNA reads as TGTGCCAGCACCACGACAGGAGGAAACACCATATATTTT.